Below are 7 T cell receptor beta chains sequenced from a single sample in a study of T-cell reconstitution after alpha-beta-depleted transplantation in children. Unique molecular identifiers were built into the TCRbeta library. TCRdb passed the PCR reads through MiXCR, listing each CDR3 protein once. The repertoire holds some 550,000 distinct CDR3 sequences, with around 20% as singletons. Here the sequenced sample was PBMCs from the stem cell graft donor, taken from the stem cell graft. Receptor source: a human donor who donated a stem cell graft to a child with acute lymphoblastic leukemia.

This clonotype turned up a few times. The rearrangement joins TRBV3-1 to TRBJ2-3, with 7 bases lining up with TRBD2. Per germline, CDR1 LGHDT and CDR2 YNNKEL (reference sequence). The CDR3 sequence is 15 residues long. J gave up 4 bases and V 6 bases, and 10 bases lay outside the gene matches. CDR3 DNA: TGTGCCAGCAGGTATCGACGGGAGGACCCAGATACGCAGTATTTT. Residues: CASRYRREDPDTQYF.

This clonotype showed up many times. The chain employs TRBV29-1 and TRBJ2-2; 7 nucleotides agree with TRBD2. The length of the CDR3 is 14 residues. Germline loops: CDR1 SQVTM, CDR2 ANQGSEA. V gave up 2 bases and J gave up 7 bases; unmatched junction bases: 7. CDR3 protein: CSVELAVALGELFF. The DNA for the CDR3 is TGCAGCGTTGAACTAGCGGTGGCCCTCGGGGAGCTGTTTTTT.

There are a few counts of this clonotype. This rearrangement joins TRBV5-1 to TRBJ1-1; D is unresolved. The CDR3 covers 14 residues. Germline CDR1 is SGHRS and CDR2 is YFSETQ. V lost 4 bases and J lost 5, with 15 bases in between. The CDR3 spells CASSHEAGRTEAFF. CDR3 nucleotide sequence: TGCGCCAGCAGCCACGAAGCCGGGCGGACTGAAGCTTTCTTT.

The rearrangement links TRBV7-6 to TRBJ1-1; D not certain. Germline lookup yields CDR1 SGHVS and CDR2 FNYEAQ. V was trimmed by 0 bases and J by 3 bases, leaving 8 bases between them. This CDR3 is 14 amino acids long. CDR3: CASSLAGSDTEAFF. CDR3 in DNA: TGTGCCAGCAGCTTAGCAGGGAGTGACACTGAAGCTTTCTTT.

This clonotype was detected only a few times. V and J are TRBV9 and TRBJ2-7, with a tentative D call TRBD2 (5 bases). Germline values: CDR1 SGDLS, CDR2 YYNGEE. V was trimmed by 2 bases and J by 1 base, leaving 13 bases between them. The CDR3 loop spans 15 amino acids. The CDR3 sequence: CASSVLSGPSYEQYF. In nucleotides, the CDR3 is TGTGCCAGCAGCGTCCTAAGCGGACCTTCCTACGAGCAGTACTTC.

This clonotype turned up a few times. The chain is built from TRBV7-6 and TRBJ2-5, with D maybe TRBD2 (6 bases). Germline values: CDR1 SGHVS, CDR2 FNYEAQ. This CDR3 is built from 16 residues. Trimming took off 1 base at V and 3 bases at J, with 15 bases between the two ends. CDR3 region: CASSLGGERREETQYF. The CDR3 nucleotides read TGTGCCAGCAGCTTAGGGGGAGAGAGGAGGGAAGAGACCCAGTACTTC.

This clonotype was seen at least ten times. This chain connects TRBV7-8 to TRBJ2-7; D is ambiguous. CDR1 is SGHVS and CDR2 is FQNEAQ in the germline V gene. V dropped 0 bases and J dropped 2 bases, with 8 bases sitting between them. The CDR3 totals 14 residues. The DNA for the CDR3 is TGTGCCAGCAGCTTAGCTCCTAAGGCCTACGAGCAGTACTTC. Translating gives CASSLAPKAYEQYF.